This TCR beta chain was retrieved from a study of tumor-infiltrating lymphocytes in primary liver carcinoma. In the study overall: Each of the samples returned roughly 3.5 to 7.13 million productive TCRbeta reads (a yield similar across tissue types).

This clonotype was counted at least ten times. The target antigen is unknown. Investigators took RNA and DNA out together from 20-30 mg of unsorted bulk tissue. Subjects presented with primary liver carcinoma managed by surgical resection. General study points: The study found a significantly higher top-250-clone fraction in tumors than in blood (p = 0.039). Less overlap was seen in tumor-adjacent and tumor-blood pairs than in tumor region pairs.

Starting material of roughly 0.45 ug total RNA yielded TCR beta cDNA via a constant-region primer. Amplification in three nested multiplex PCR rounds with slightly modified ARM-PCR gave rise to TCR beta libraries. For approximately 9 cycles apiece, the opening two PCR rounds ran with TRBV1-TRBV30 forward primers and a C-beta reverse primer. A single record per CDR3 protein comes from TCRdb applying MiXCR to the multiplex PCR reads. The table includes roughly 120,000 distinct CDR3 sequences, nearly 70% detected once. Trimming shortened V by 1 base and J by 3 bases, and 19 bases separated the two germline ends. The CDR3 loop spans 16 amino acids. Germline V CDR1 and CDR2: SQVTM, ANQGSEA.

The chain uses TRBV29-1 and TRBJ2-7, with TRBD2 as a possible D gene (6 bases). Sequencing was done on a sample of tumor-adjacent normal liver tissue. The origin of this receptor is a woman aged 60-75 years with primary liver carcinoma and hepatitis B virus infection. The CDR3 bases are TGCAGCGTTGAAGCGTGGCGGGCGGGGCTACTCTACGAGCAGTACTTC. The encoded protein is CSVEAWRAGLLYEQYF.